This entry lists 29 T cell receptor beta chains sequenced from one sample in a study of OX40 agonist ivuxolimab in advanced cancers. Libraries were prepared by immunoSEQ multiplex PCR; TCRdb keeps only in-frame clonotypes and omits some of them. The sample contains tens of thousands of clones, over 80% of which appear only once. Specimen: CD4+ or CD8+ T cells sorted from blood, collected in a trial of the OX40 agonist ivuxolimab. The receptors were gathered from an adult with an advanced solid tumor such as melanoma, head and neck, liver or kidney cancer.

This chain connects TRBV19 to TRBJ2-3; D perhaps matches TRBD1 (5 bases). V lost 5 bases, J lost 3 bases, and 12 bases lay in between. The germline V gene encodes CDR1 LNHDA and CDR2 SQIVND (reference sequence). This CDR3 spans 14 amino acids. The CDR3 is CASSAGPGTDTQYF. The CDR3 coding sequence is TGTGCCAGTAGTGCAGGACCAGGGACAGATACGCAGTATTTT.

V and J are TRBV6-1 and TRBJ2-1; no clear D. The CDR3 totals 14 residues. V was trimmed by 3 bases and J by 5 bases, leaving 11 bases between them. Germline V gives CDR1 MNHNS, CDR2 SASEGT. DNA for the CDR3: TGTGCCAGCAGTGACCCCCCGCAAGACAATGAGCAGTTCTTC. As protein: CASSDPPQDNEQFF.

The V gene is TRBV4-2, the J gene TRBJ1-1; D is unclear. Per germline, CDR1 LGHNA and CDR2 YNFKEQ. Trimming removed 2 bases at V and 2 bases at J, with 9 bases between. The CDR3 has 14 residues. Here the CDR3 DNA reads TGTGCCAGCAGCCAAACCTACGGCAACACTGAAGCTTTCTTT. Amino acids: CASSQTYGNTEAFF.

The J gene is TRBJ1-1, the V gene TRBV7-9; TRBD1 aligns across 12 bases. After removal of 3 bases from V and 7 bases from J, the junction contained 6 bases not matched to a gene. The CDR3 has 15 residues. Germline CDR1 SEHNR, CDR2 FQNEAQ (reference sequence). The CDR3 bases are TGTGCCAGCAGCTTCCGGGACAGGGGGCGAAGTGAAGCTTTCTTT. This sequence encodes CASSFRDRGRSEAFF.

The chain links TRBV15 to TRBJ1-4, with D unresolved. This CDR3 has 13 residues. V lost 4 bases and J 8 bases, leaving 11 bases between the germline ends. CDR1 is LNHNV and CDR2 is YYDKDF in the germline V gene (reference sequence). CDR3 DNA: TGTGCCACCAGCACGGGAGTAGAAGAAAAACTGTTTTTT. Its translation: CATSTGVEEKLFF. Full variable domain (missing parts from reference TRBV15 and TRBJ1-4): DAMVIQNPRYQVTQFGKPVTLSCSQTLNHNVMYWYQQKSSQAPKLLFHYYDKDFNNEADTPDNFQSRRPNTSFCFLDIRSPGLGDTAMYLCATSTGVEEKLFFGSGTQLSVL.

This chain uses TRBV25-1 with TRBJ2-7, with 7 bases fitting TRBD2. Trimming took 7 bases from V and 3 from J; bases not matched to a gene: 12. The V gene's germline CDR1 is MGHDK and CDR2 SYGVNS. CDR3 length equals 15 residues. DNA for the CDR3: TGTGCCAGCACTAAAACGGGCGGGAGTGTCTACGAGCAGTACTTC. Encoded protein: CASTKTGGSVYEQYF.

A note on this clone: One end of the junction does not line up with germline, which may come from a read error. This sequence joins TRBV7-7 and TRBJ2-3, with TRBD2 identical over 7 bases. In germline, CDR1 is SSHAT, CDR2 FNYEAQ (reference sequence). The CDR3 has 16 residues. CDR3 bases: TGTGCTAGCAGCTTCCTCCGGGACTACAGCACAGATACGCAGTATTTT. Translation: CASSFLRDYSTDTQYF.

The chain employs TRBV5-1 and TRBJ2-4; D is perhaps TRBD2 (5 bases). Germline lookup yields CDR1 SGHRS and CDR2 YFSETQ. Trimming pared 1 base from V and 8 bases from J, leaving 10 bases between. This CDR3 region has 13 residues. CDR3 in DNA: TGCGCCAGCAGCTTGTATGAGGGAGACATTCAGTACTTC. Translating gives CASSLYEGDIQYF.

CDR3 sequence: CASRLAGVGYEQYF. The CDR3 bases are TGTGCCAGCAGGTTAGCGGGAGTGGGGTACGAGCAGTACTTC. The chain has TRBV6-1 and TRBJ2-7; 9 bases map to TRBD2. Germline values: CDR1 MNHNS, CDR2 SASEGT. There are 14 residues in the CDR3. Trimming took 6 bases from V and 4 from J; bases not matched to a gene: 7.

J is TRBJ2-5 and V is TRBV11-3; 9 positions agree with TRBD1. Germline lookup yields CDR1 SGHNT and CDR2 YENEEA. The CDR3 is made up of 16 amino acids. V gave up 5 bases and J gave up 5 bases; unmatched junction bases: 12. The CDR3 spells CASSLGQGSGEETQYF. CDR3 in DNA: TGTGCCAGCAGCCTTGGACAGGGGTCAGGGGAGGAGACCCAGTACTTC.

V is TRBV11-2 and J is TRBJ2-5; D may be TRBD1 (5 bases). Trimming took off 5 bases at V and 2 bases at J, with 15 bases between the two ends. Germline V lookup: CDR1 SGHAT, CDR2 FQNNGV. CDR3 size: 15 residues. The CDR3 sequence is CASSPGQRGQETQYF. In DNA, the CDR3 is TGTGCCAGCAGCCCCGGACAAAGGGGACAAGAGACCCAGTACTTC.

The V call is TRBV11-2, the J call TRBJ2-1, with 14 bases aligning to TRBD2. The germline V gene encodes CDR1 SGHAT and CDR2 FQNNGV. The CDR3 is made up of 16 amino acids. Trimming removed 6 bases from V and 8 bases from J; junction bases left unmatched: 9. CDR3 coding DNA: TGTGCCAGCAGTCCGGGACTAGCGGGAGCTGGTGATGAGCAGTTCTTC. This gives the protein CASSPGLAGAGDEQFF.

The chain combines TRBV11-2 with TRBJ2-5, with D perhaps TRBD1 (5 bases). TRBJ2-7 matches the DNA end more closely, so the J call is doubtful. The CDR3 covers 14 residues. Germline lookup yields CDR1 SGHAT and CDR2 FQNNGV. The CDR3 reads CASSLLRVSYEQYF. In DNA form, the CDR3 reads TGTGCCAGCAGCTTACTCAGGGTTTCCTACGAGCAGTACTTC.

The chain recombines TRBV2 with TRBJ1-1; a weak D match, TRBD1 (5 bases). V was trimmed by 5 bases and J by 1 base, leaving 8 bases between them. The CDR3 is made up of 13 amino acids. The germline gives CDR1 SNHLY, CDR2 FYNNEI. The CDR3: CASSRTGNTEAFF. The DNA for the CDR3 is TGTGCCAGCAGTCGTACAGGGAACACTGAAGCTTTCTTT.

V is TRBV28 and J is TRBJ1-2; D uncertain. The CDR3 length is 12 residues. The V and J ends lost 5 bases and 7 bases respectively, with 11 bases between them. Per germline, CDR1 MDHEN and CDR2 SYDVKM. Here the CDR3 reads CASSRRASGYTF. As DNA, the CDR3 is TGTGCCAGCAGTCGACGGGCCAGTGGCTACACCTTC.

The V gene is TRBV6-1, the J gene TRBJ1-5; the D is unclear. Trimming took 6 bases from V and 6 from J, leaving 6 bases between them. Germline loops: CDR1 MNHNS, CDR2 SASEGT. The length of the CDR3 is 11 residues. CDR3 coding DNA: TGTGCCAGCAGGGAGGGTCAGCCCCAGCATTTT. As protein: CASREGQPQHF.

This chain links TRBV5-8 with TRBJ1-6; D gene ambiguous. V shed 4 bases and J shed 8 bases, with 16 bases lying between them. Germline CDR1 and CDR2: SGHTS and YDEGEE. The CDR3 totals 15 residues. This CDR3 is CASSLVPTPDSPLHF. DNA of the CDR3: TGTGCCAGCAGCCTGGTCCCCACGCCAGATTCACCCCTCCACTTT. The variable domain in full, with the rest retrieved from reference TRBV5-8 and TRBJ1-6, is EAGVTQSPTHLIKTRGQQATLRCSPISGHTSVYWYQQALGLGLQFLLWYDEGEERNRGNFPPRFSGRQFPNYSSELNVNALELEDSALYLCASSLVPTPDSPLHFGNGTRLTVT.

The CDR3 nucleotides read TGCGCCAGCAGCTGGGTGGCCGTCTACAATGAGCAGTTCTTC. Translation: CASSWVAVYNEQFF. The chain recombines TRBV5-1 with TRBJ2-1; D is uncertain. Germline V gene lookup returns CDR1 SGHRS and CDR2 YFSETQ. The CDR3 has 14 residues. The V gene lost 3 bases and the J gene lost 3 bases, with 10 bases spanning the gap.

The chain carries TRBV7-2 and TRBJ1-5; no firm D call. Germline V gene sequence: CDR1 SGHTA, CDR2 FQGNSA. V was cut by 0 bases and J by 7 bases, with 10 bases left in between. This CDR3 spans 14 amino acids. The CDR3 nucleotides are TGTGCCAGCAGCTTAGCGGTCGGAGAGCAGCCCCAGCATTTT. This codes for CASSLAVGEQPQHF.

The chain carries TRBV5-1 and TRBJ1-1, with D tentatively TRBD1 (6 bases). Per the germline V gene, CDR1 is SGHRS and CDR2 is YFSETQ. The CDR3 loop spans 15 amino acids. Trimming took 4 bases from V and 5 from J, leaving 18 bases between them. The chain's CDR3 is CASSGGPTGDTEAFF. The CDR3 bases are TGCGCCAGCAGCGGTGGACCGACAGGAGATACTGAAGCTTTCTTT. Using reference TRBV5-1 and TRBJ1-1 for the parts outside the CDR3, the full variable domain is KAGVTQTPRYLIKTRGQQVTLSCSPISGHRSVSWYQQTPGQGLQFLFEYFSETQRNKGNFPGRFSGRQFSNSRSEMNVSTLELGDSALYLCASSGGPTGDTEAFFGQGTRLTVV.

This clone appeared once. The rearrangement joins TRBV28 to TRBJ2-3; 11 bases are shared with TRBD2. After removal of 5 bases from V and 1 base from J, the junction contained 5 bases not matched to a gene. The germline V gene has CDR1 MDHEN and CDR2 SYDVKM. The CDR3 contains 16 residues. DNA for the CDR3: TGTGCCAGCAGTAGTAGCGGGGGGGTGGGCACAGATACGCAGTATTTT. It specifies CASSSSGGVGTDTQYF.

This clone has more than one count but fewer than ten. V usage is TRBV29-1 and J usage is TRBJ1-5; tentative D call: TRBD1 (5 bases). CDR3 length: 14 residues. V lost 4 bases to trimming and J lost 2 bases, with 12 bases between them. Germline CDR1 and CDR2: SQVTM and ANQGSEA. This chain's CDR3 is CSVAAGGGNQPQHF. The CDR3, as DNA: TGCAGCGTTGCTGCCGGGGGTGGCAATCAGCCCCAGCATTTT.

This chain connects TRBV29-1 to TRBJ1-1; 8 bases fit TRBD1. The germline CDR1 and CDR2 sequences are SQVTM and ANQGSEA. The trim removed 7 bases at V and 1 base at J, leaving 5 bases unmatched. The CDR3 spans 13 residues. The CDR3 is CSAEGTGNTEAFF. CDR3 bases: TGCAGCGCCGAGGGGACAGGGAACACTGAAGCTTTCTTT.

The J gene is TRBJ2-3, the V gene TRBV27, with 11 bases lining up with TRBD1. The germline V gene encodes CDR1 MNHEY and CDR2 SMNVEV (reference sequence). With 9 bases clipped from V and 0 bases from J, the junction kept 14 bases outside the gene matches. The CDR3 is 18 residues long. The CDR3 nucleotides are TGTGCCAGAGGGACAGGGGGAGCGGGATCTTCTAGCACAGATACGCAGTATTTT. It yields the protein CARGTGGAGSSSTDTQYF.

The gene calls are TRBV11-2 and TRBJ2-1, with 8 bases fitting TRBD2. Germline CDR1 SGHAT, CDR2 FQNNGV. The ends lost 1 base at V and 4 bases at J; junction bases unmatched: 0. This CDR3 has 14 amino acids. In DNA form, the CDR3 reads TGTGCCAGCAGCTTAGCGGGGGGGTACAATGAGCAGTTCTTC. It specifies CASSLAGGYNEQFF.

V usage is TRBV7-9 and J usage is TRBJ2-7; 8 bases fit TRBD2. Per germline, CDR1 SEHNR and CDR2 FQNEAQ (reference sequence). Trimming cost V 7 bases and J 5 bases; bases outside gene matches: 16. The CDR3 is 16 residues long. The CDR3 protein is CASIAGDYSGEHEQYF. The CDR3 DNA reads as TGTGCCAGCATCGCCGGGGACTATAGCGGGGAGCACGAGCAGTACTTC.

This rearrangement joins TRBV10-3 to TRBJ2-3; D gene ambiguous. V was clipped by 5 bases and J by 2 bases, with 11 bases between them. This CDR3 region has 14 residues. The V gene's germline CDR1 is ENHRY and CDR2 SYGVKD. CDR3 in DNA: TGTGCCATCAGTACGAAGTGGGACACAGATACGCAGTATTTT. Translating gives CAISTKWDTDTQYF.

The genes are TRBV11-3 and TRBJ2-3, with 12 bases identical to TRBD2. This CDR3 comprises 16 residues. CDR1 and CDR2 (germline): SGHNT, YENEEA. Unmatched junction bases numbered 4, after V lost 3 bases and J lost 3 bases. This CDR3 reads CASSLGLAGGTDTQYF. In DNA, the CDR3 is TGTGCCAGCAGCTTGGGGCTAGCGGGGGGGACAGATACGCAGTATTTT.

This chain joins TRBV6-5 and TRBJ1-6, with D perhaps TRBD1 (5 bases). The germline CDR1 and CDR2 sequences are MNHEY and SVGAGI. This CDR3 has 16 amino acids. Trimming removed 0 bases from V and 5 bases from J, with 11 bases in between. The CDR3: CASSYSGAANNSPLHF. In DNA form, the CDR3 reads TGTGCCAGCAGTTACTCAGGGGCAGCCAATAATTCACCCCTCCACTTT.